The next 18 T cell receptor beta chains were all read from a single sample in a study of OX40 agonist ivuxolimab in advanced cancers. Profiling relied on immunoSEQ multiplex PCR, and the TCRdb table lists in-frame clones only, not all of them. The sample lists 65,000 to 85,000 clones; more than 70% were seen once. The sequencing here drew on CD4+ or CD8+ T cells sorted from blood, taken in a trial of the OX40 agonist ivuxolimab. These receptor sequences come from an adult with an advanced solid tumor such as melanoma, head and neck, liver or kidney cancer.

The V and J genes are TRBV11-2 and TRBJ2-4; perhaps TRBD2 as D (5 bases). In germline, CDR1 is SGHAT, CDR2 FQNNGV. Trimming cost V 1 base and J 6 bases, with 13 bases left between them. The CDR3 sequence is 15 residues long. The CDR3 DNA is TGTGCCAGCAGCTTAGTGGCGGGTGGAGGAAACATTCAGTACTTC. It codes for CASSLVAGGGNIQYF. Together with reference TRBV11-2 and TRBJ2-4, the CDR3 gives the full variable domain: EAGVAQSPRYKIIEKRQSVAFWCNPISGHATLYWYQQILGQGPKLLIQFQNNGVVDDSQLPKDRFSAERLKGVDSTLKIQPAKLEDSAVYLCASSLVAGGGNIQYFGAGTRLSVL.

The rearrangement links TRBV7-9 to TRBJ2-3, with TRBD2 matching 7 bases. J was trimmed by 2 bases and V by 5 bases; bases with no gene match: 7. The CDR3 spans 15 residues. The germline V gene has CDR1 SEHNR and CDR2 FQNEAQ (reference sequence). CDR3 DNA sequence: TGTGCCAGCAGCCGTACTAGCGTATCCACAGATACGCAGTATTTT. Its translation is CASSRTSVSTDTQYF.

V and J are TRBV4-1 and TRBJ1-5, with 8 bases matching TRBD1. CDR3 length: 15 amino acids. The germline gives CDR1 MGHRA, CDR2 YSYEKL. The ends lost 0 bases at V and 7 bases at J; junction bases unmatched: 5. The CDR3 DNA is TGCGCCAGCAGCCAAGATGTACAGGGGGACCAGCCCCAGCATTTT. Residues: CASSQDVQGDQPQHF.

V gene TRBV5-1 combines with J gene TRBJ2-1; D possibly corresponds to TRBD2 (6 bases). V lost 0 bases, J lost 10 bases, and 17 bases lay in between. Germline V gene sequence: CDR1 SGHRS, CDR2 YFSETQ. The CDR3 runs to 15 residues. The chain's CDR3 is CASSLGGWRDREQFF. The CDR3, as DNA: TGCGCCAGCAGCTTGGGGGGGTGGCGGGACCGAGAGCAGTTCTTC. Drawing the rest from reference TRBV5-1 and TRBJ2-1, the complete variable domain is KAGVTQTPRYLIKTRGQQVTLSCSPISGHRSVSWYQQTPGQGLQFLFEYFSETQRNKGNFPGRFSGRQFSNSRSEMNVSTLELGDSALYLCASSLGGWRDREQFFGPGTRLTVL.

The gene calls are TRBV28 and TRBJ2-7, with 9 bases lining up with TRBD1. Trimming at V came to 5 bases and at J to 4 bases, leaving 6 bases not matched to a gene. Germline assignment: CDR1 MDHEN and CDR2 SYDVKM. This CDR3 region has 14 residues. CDR3 DNA sequence: TGTGCCAGCAGTCCCGGGACAGGGTGGTACGAGCAGTACTTC. This sequence encodes CASSPGTGWYEQYF.

V usage is TRBV29-1 and J usage is TRBJ2-1; D not certain. The V gene's germline CDR1 is SQVTM and CDR2 ANQGSEA. V was trimmed by 2 bases and J by 12 bases, leaving 11 bases between them. The CDR3 is made up of 11 amino acids. CDR3 sequence (DNA): TGCAGCGTTGAAATCGAATGGTCGCAGTTCTTC. This codes for CSVEIEWSQFF.

The chain is built from TRBV15 and TRBJ1-2; D gene ambiguous. This CDR3 has 15 residues. Trimming cost V 0 bases and J 8 bases, with 16 bases left between them. Germline-derived CDR1 and CDR2 are LNHNV and YYDKDF (reference sequence). As DNA, the CDR3 is TGTGCCACCAGCAGAGATCTAGCGGGGTTCTGGGGCTACACCTTC. It translates to CATSRDLAGFWGYTF.

The V gene is TRBV5-4, the J gene TRBJ2-4; D is undetermined. This CDR3 has 14 amino acids. The V gene lost 2 bases and the J gene lost 1 base, with 7 bases spanning the gap. The germline CDR1 and CDR2 sequences are SGHNT and YYREEE (reference sequence). CDR3 DNA: TGTGCCAGCAGCTTAAAGGCCGCCAAAAACATTCAGTACTTC. Encoded protein: CASSLKAAKNIQYF.

V and J are TRBV4-2 and TRBJ2-4, with D perhaps TRBD1 or TRBD2 (7 bases each). CDR1 and CDR2 from the germline V gene are LGHNA and YNFKEQ. Trimming took off 1 base at V and 0 bases at J, with 25 bases between the two ends. CDR3 length: 21 residues. The DNA of the CDR3 is TGTGCCAGCAGCCAAGTAGGGGGGGGAACAGGGGCCGACCTAGCCAAAAACATTCAGTACTTC. Translation: CASSQVGGGTGADLAKNIQYF.

The genes are TRBV9 and TRBJ1-4; a possible D gene is TRBD1 (5 bases). V shed 3 bases and J shed 5 bases, with 8 bases lying between them. CDR3 length equals 13 residues. Germline values: CDR1 SGDLS, CDR2 YYNGEE. The CDR3, as DNA: TGTGCCAGCAGCGATTCAGGGAATGAAAAACTGTTTTTT. It codes for CASSDSGNEKLFF. Variable domain in full (rest from reference TRBV9 and TRBJ1-4): DSGVTQTPKHLITATGQRVTLRCSPRSGDLSVYWYQQSLDQGLQFLIQYYNGEERAKGNILERFSAQQFPDLHSELNLSSLELGDSALYFCASSDSGNEKLFFGSGTQLSVL.

V and J are TRBV2 and TRBJ2-5, with D perhaps matching TRBD2 (6 bases). The germline CDR1 and CDR2 sequences are SNHLY and FYNNEI. The CDR3 is 14 amino acids. V was cut by 0 bases and J by 5 bases, with 10 bases left in between. The CDR3 loop reads CASSEAVGRETQYF. In DNA form, the CDR3 reads TGTGCCAGCAGTGAAGCAGTAGGGAGGGAGACCCAGTACTTC.

The chain has TRBV5-5 and TRBJ1-1, with D unclear. V lost 1 base and J lost 2, with 0 bases in between. The CDR3 length is 11 residues. CDR1 is SGHKS and CDR2 is YYEKEE in the germline V gene (reference sequence). This CDR3 is CASSLNTEAFF. The CDR3 DNA follows: TGTGCCAGCAGCTTGAACACTGAAGCTTTCTTT.

J is TRBJ2-3 and V is TRBV29-1; 8 bases are a match to TRBD1. Germline assignment: CDR1 SQVTM and CDR2 ANQGSEA. The CDR3 has 14 amino acids. The V and J ends lost 5 bases and 0 bases, in that order; junction bases with no gene match: 4. CDR3 bases: TGCAGCGTTAAGGACAGGGAGAGCACAGATACGCAGTATTTT. This sequence encodes CSVKDRESTDTQYF.

V usage is TRBV28 and J usage is TRBJ2-1; 7 bases fit TRBD1. Germline assignment: CDR1 MDHEN and CDR2 SYDVKM. The J segment lost 7 bases and the V segment lost 2 bases, leaving 8 bases of the junction unmatched. CDR3 length: 15 amino acids. CDR3 DNA sequence: TGTGCCAGCAGTTTAACAGGGGACCTCGGGAATGAGCAGTTCTTC. Translated: CASSLTGDLGNEQFF.

The rearrangement links TRBV5-1 to TRBJ2-6; 7 nucleotides align to TRBD1. This CDR3 comprises 17 residues. From germline, CDR1 is SGHRS and CDR2 YFSETQ. V lost 4 bases to trimming and J lost 0 bases; unmatched junction nucleotides: 7. As DNA, the CDR3 is TGCGCCAGCAGCCCTGAACAGGGGACCTCTGGGGCCAACGTCCTGACTTTC. It specifies CASSPEQGTSGANVLTF.

The V call is TRBV21-1, the J call TRBJ2-7; TRBD1 is the table's D call, not checked against the DNA. TRBV21-1 is a documented pseudogene. The CDR3 spans 15 residues. The chain's CDR3 is CASSLDRTRSYEQYF. The CDR3 nucleotides read TGTGCCAGCAGCCTAGACAGGACTCGCTCCTACGAGCAGTACTTC.

The chain employs TRBV27 and TRBJ1-5, with unresolved D. The V gene lost 7 bases and the J gene lost 1 base, with 14 bases spanning the gap. This CDR3 has 15 amino acids. Germline lookup yields CDR1 MNHEY and CDR2 SMNVEV (reference sequence). The CDR3 DNA follows: TGTGCCAGCATGGCTGGCGGCTTAAGCAATCAGCCCCAGCATTTT. It yields the protein CASMAGGLSNQPQHF.

V is TRBV6-5 and J is TRBJ1-6; 7 bases match TRBD1. This CDR3 comprises 15 residues. Germline values: CDR1 MNHEY, CDR2 SVGAGI. V gave up 4 bases and J gave up 7 bases; unmatched junction bases: 7. The CDR3 spells CASSSPQGGNSPLHF. Here the CDR3 DNA reads TGTGCCAGCAGTTCCCCTCAGGGGGGAAATTCACCCCTCCACTTT.